A selection of T cell receptor beta chains follows, all from one sample in a study of cytomegalovirus exposure and HLA in healthy donors. The assay was immunoSEQ multiplex PCR, and TCRdb's table has in-frame clones only and misses some. The data show roughly 97,000 clones, with approximately 79% seen just once and 5% to 6.5% held by the top ten. Sequenced material: PBMCs. The receptors stem from a man in his fifties or sixties in good health and CMV-seropositive. Each CDR3 is given with its conserved first and last residue. Fields, in order: clone size, J gene, V gene, D gene, CDR3 DNA, CDR3 protein. The D gene is left open where the match is weak. For some rows the clone size is stated as once, few or many, or as a class when expanded; others skip it.

clone_size: -
j_call: TRBJ2-1
v_call: TRBV13
d_call: -
cdr3_nt: TGTGCCAGCAGCTTAGATGGGGACTCGAAGGTCTTC
cdr3_aa: CASSLDGDSKVF

clone_size: few
j_call: TRBJ1-1
v_call: TRBV28
d_call: -
cdr3_nt: TGTGCCAGCAGTCCGCTCACTCCGAACACTGAAGCTTTCTTT
cdr3_aa: CASSPLTPNTEAFF

clone_size: -
j_call: TRBJ2-5
v_call: TRBV2
d_call: -
cdr3_nt: TGTGCCAGCAGTGACAGGGGTGGCCAAGAGACCCAGTACTTC
cdr3_aa: CASSDRGGQETQYF

clone_size: -
j_call: TRBJ1-1
v_call: TRBV21-1
d_call: -
cdr3_nt: TGTGCAATATTTCCCAAGGGGACTGAAGCTTTCTTT
cdr3_aa: CAIFPKGTEAFF

clone_size: -
j_call: TRBJ2-5
v_call: TRBV27
d_call: TRBD2
cdr3_nt: TGTGCCAGCAGTTTATCGCCCTTCGGACTAGCCGGGCGAGAGACCCAGTACTTC
cdr3_aa: CASSLSPFGLAGRETQYF

clone_size: -
j_call: TRBJ2-1
v_call: TRBV10-2
d_call: TRBD1
cdr3_nt: TGCGCCAGCAGGAACAGGGGCTCCTACAATGAGCAGTTCTTC
cdr3_aa: CASRNRGSYNEQFF

clone_size: few
j_call: TRBJ2-1
v_call: TRBV6-5
d_call: -
cdr3_nt: TGTGCCAGCAGTCCCACAGGGAATGAGCAGTTCTTC
cdr3_aa: CASSPTGNEQFF

clone_size: -
j_call: TRBJ1-1
v_call: TRBV11-2
d_call: -
cdr3_nt: TGTGCCAGCAGCTTCAACAGGGACCAAGCTTTCTTT
cdr3_aa: CASSFNRDQAFF

clone_size: -
j_call: TRBJ1-2
v_call: TRBV5-1
d_call: TRBD1
cdr3_nt: TGCGCCAGCAGCTTTAGTTGGGTGGCAGGGGGCGATGGCTACACCTTC
cdr3_aa: CASSFSWVAGGDGYTF

clone_size: -
j_call: TRBJ2-7
v_call: TRBV7-2
d_call: TRBD2
cdr3_nt: TGTGCCAGCAGCTGGACTAGCGGGGGGGACTACGAGCAGTACTTC
cdr3_aa: CASSWTSGGDYEQYF

clone_size: -
j_call: TRBJ1-5
v_call: TRBV15
d_call: -
cdr3_nt: TGTGCCACCAGCAGGGACTTCTATAGCAATCAGCCCCAGCATTTT
cdr3_aa: CATSRDFYSNQPQHF

clone_size: few
j_call: TRBJ1-5
v_call: TRBV13
d_call: TRBD1
cdr3_nt: TGTGCCAGCACCGAAAGAGGGACAGGGGATCAGCCCCAGCATTTT
cdr3_aa: CASTERGTGDQPQHF

clone_size: -
j_call: TRBJ2-4
v_call: TRBV7-9
d_call: -
cdr3_nt: TGTGCCAGCAGCCCCCGGACAGAGATAGCCAAAAACATTCAGTACTTC
cdr3_aa: CASSPRTEIAKNIQYF

clone_size: -
j_call: TRBJ2-7
v_call: TRBV21-1
d_call: -
cdr3_nt: TGTGCCAGCAGCAAAGATAGGGGAAGACATCTCTGGGGATACGAGCAGTACTTC
cdr3_aa: CASSKDRGRHLWGYEQYF

clone_size: once
j_call: TRBJ2-1
v_call: TRBV2
d_call: TRBD1
cdr3_nt: TGTGCCAGCAGTAAAAGCGGACAGGGGGCGAGGAATGAGCAGTTCTTC
cdr3_aa: CASSKSGQGARNEQFF

clone_size: -
j_call: TRBJ2-6
v_call: TRBV5-1
d_call: -
cdr3_nt: TGCGCCAGCAGCTTGGGGCAGATTTCTGGGGCCAACGTCCTGACTTTC
cdr3_aa: CASSLGQISGANVLTF

clone_size: -
j_call: TRBJ1-3
v_call: TRBV27
d_call: TRBD1
cdr3_nt: TGTGCCAGCAGTTTTACAGGGGAGGCCGGAAACACCATATATTTT
cdr3_aa: CASSFTGEAGNTIYF

clone_size: -
j_call: TRBJ1-1
v_call: TRBV10-3
d_call: -
cdr3_nt: TGTGCCATCAACTACGGACAGAACACTGAAGCTTTCTTT
cdr3_aa: CAINYGQNTEAFF

clone_size: -
j_call: TRBJ1-5
v_call: TRBV7-6
d_call: TRBD1
cdr3_nt: TGTGCCAGCAGCTTAGAAGGCCGGAAGGGACAGGACGACAATCAGCCCCAGCATTTT
cdr3_aa: CASSLEGRKGQDDNQPQHF

clone_size: -
j_call: TRBJ2-3
v_call: TRBV11-3
d_call: TRBD1
cdr3_nt: TGTGCCAGCAGCTTAGGGGACAGGATTAGCACAGATACGCAGTATTTT
cdr3_aa: CASSLGDRISTDTQYF

clone_size: -
j_call: TRBJ2-7
v_call: TRBV10-3
d_call: TRBD2
cdr3_nt: TGTGCCATCAGTGAGTGGGGGGGGTTTAACTACGAGCAGTACTTC
cdr3_aa: CAISEWGGFNYEQYF

clone_size: -
j_call: TRBJ2-2
v_call: TRBV10-1
d_call: -
cdr3_nt: TGCGCCAGCAGTGAGAGGATGGGAACAGGGACTAAGAACACCGGGGAGCTGTTTTTT
cdr3_aa: CASSERMGTGTKNTGELFF

clone_size: -
j_call: TRBJ1-3
v_call: TRBV9
d_call: TRBD1
cdr3_nt: TGTGCCAGCAGCGTAGACCCGAGACAGGGAAGGAGAAACACCATATATTTT
cdr3_aa: CASSVDPRQGRRNTIYF

clone_size: -
j_call: TRBJ2-1
v_call: TRBV5-8
d_call: -
cdr3_nt: TGTGCCAGCAGTTACACCAGCGTAAATGAGCAGTTCTTC
cdr3_aa: CASSYTSVNEQFF

clone_size: -
j_call: TRBJ1-4
v_call: TRBV7-9
d_call: -
cdr3_nt: TGTGCCAGCAGCTCCGGGGGGGAAAAACTGTTTTTT
cdr3_aa: CASSSGGEKLFF

clone_size: once
j_call: TRBJ1-5
v_call: TRBV4-1
d_call: -
cdr3_nt: TGCGCCAGCAGCCCTCAGGGAAAGGGTATTCAGCCCCAGCATTTT
cdr3_aa: CASSPQGKGIQPQHF

clone_size: -
j_call: TRBJ2-3
v_call: TRBV6-5
d_call: -
cdr3_nt: TGTGCCAGCACCAAGACAGCCACAGATACGCAGTATTTT
cdr3_aa: CASTKTATDTQYF

clone_size: -
j_call: TRBJ2-7
v_call: TRBV21-1
d_call: -
cdr3_nt: TGTGCCAGCAGAGGAGGGGATCCAGAGCAGTACTTC
cdr3_aa: CASRGGDPEQYF

clone_size: -
j_call: TRBJ1-6
v_call: TRBV6-5
d_call: TRBD1
cdr3_nt: TGTGCCAGCAGCCAACAGGGGACCTATAATTCACCCCTCCACTTT
cdr3_aa: CASSQQGTYNSPLHF